The 25 T cell receptor beta chains below were found in one sample sequenced in a study of blood T cell repertoires in COVID-19. Using immunoSEQ multiplex PCR, the repertoire was profiled, and TCRdb retains in-frame clones only, with some absent. The data show a few hundred thousand clones, 85% seen once. The specimen was peripheral blood. These receptors all come from a young woman with acute or convalescent COVID-19.

This chain uses TRBV7-8 with TRBJ1-5; D unresolved. Germline values: CDR1 SGHVS, CDR2 FQNEAQ. V was trimmed by 5 bases and J by 3 bases, leaving 5 bases between them. CDR3 length: 12 amino acids. The CDR3 bases are TGTGCCAGCAGCCTATACAATCAGCCCCAGCATTTT. It yields the protein CASSLYNQPQHF. Complete variable domain (other parts from reference TRBV7-8 and TRBJ1-5): GAGVSQSPRYKVAKRGQDVALRCDPISGHVSLFWYQQALGQGPEFLTYFQNEAQLDKSGLPSDRFFAERPEGSVSTLKIQRTQQEDSAVYLCASSLYNQPQHFGDGTRLSIL.

The CDR3 bases are TGTGCCAGCAGTTTGGACAGGGAAAGCAATCAGCCCCAGCATTTT. As protein: CASSLDRESNQPQHF. The chain joins TRBV28 to TRBJ1-5; the match to TRBD1 covers 8 bases. Losses at the gene ends were 3 bases for V and 1 base for J; bases not matched to a gene: 2. The germline CDR1 and CDR2 sequences are MDHEN and SYDVKM. The CDR3 length is 15 residues. Full variable domain (outside the CDR3, taken from reference TRBV28 and TRBJ1-5): DVKVTQSSRYLVKRTGEKVFLECVQDMDHENMFWYRQDPGLGLRLIYFSYDVKMKEKGDIPEGYSVSREKKERFSLILESASTNQTSMYLCASSLDRESNQPQHFGDGTRLSIL.

The chain employs TRBV12-5 and TRBJ1-2; no definite D call. This CDR3 has 13 amino acids. Trimming took 6 bases from V and 8 from J, leaving 16 bases between them. Germline CDR1 and CDR2: LGHNT and FRNRAP. The CDR3 DNA reads as TGTGCTAGTGGCAAGAGGGTAGAAGGAGGCTACACCTTC. Amino acid sequence: CASGKRVEGGYTF.

This chain joins TRBV15 and TRBJ1-4; weak D call: TRBD1 (6 bases). V gave up 1 base and J gave up 0 bases, with 9 bases separating them. CDR3 length: 16 residues. Germline values: CDR1 LNHNV, CDR2 YYDKDF (reference sequence). CDR3 in DNA: TGTGCCACCAGCAGAGGACAGGCCGCAACTAATGAAAAACTGTTTTTT. Translation gives CATSRGQAATNEKLFF. The variable domain in full, with the rest retrieved from reference TRBV15 and TRBJ1-4, is DAMVIQNPRYQVTQFGKPVTLSCSQTLNHNVMYWYQQKSSQAPKLLFHYYDKDFNNEADTPDNFQSRRPNTSFCFLDIRSPGLGDTAMYLCATSRGQAATNEKLFFGSGTQLSVL.

The chain is built from TRBV29-1 and TRBJ2-2, with 8 bases aligning to TRBD2. The V gene end was trimmed by 6 bases and the J gene end by 8 bases; junction bases not matched to a gene: 5. This CDR3 comprises 12 residues. Germline V gene data show CDR1 as SQVTM and CDR2 as ANQGSEA. The CDR3: CSVGSGSGELFF. The CDR3 DNA sequence: TGCAGCGTCGGGAGCGGGAGTGGGGAGCTGTTTTTT.

The chain carries TRBV2 and TRBJ1-1; tentative D call: TRBD1 (5 bases). Germline CDR1 is SNHLY and CDR2 is FYNNEI. The CDR3 is made up of 14 amino acids. Between the trimmed V and J ends, which lost 3 bases and 3 bases, there was a span of 11 bases. The CDR3 sequence: CASSEGGFHTEAFF. CDR3 nucleotide sequence: TGTGCCAGCAGTGAGGGGGGATTTCACACTGAAGCTTTCTTT.

The J gene is TRBJ2-5, the V gene TRBV9; TRBD2 matches 7 bases. CDR3 length equals 14 residues. CDR1 SGDLS and CDR2 YYNGEE come from the germline V gene. The ends lost 3 bases at V and 5 bases at J; junction bases unmatched: 7. CDR3 in DNA: TGTGCCAGCAGCGGCCGGGAGGCCCGGGAGACCCAGTACTTC. It specifies CASSGREARETQYF. The variable domain in full, completed from reference TRBV9 and TRBJ2-5, reads DSGVTQTPKHLITATGQRVTLRCSPRSGDLSVYWYQQSLDQGLQFLIQYYNGEERAKGNILERFSAQQFPDLHSELNLSSLELGDSALYFCASSGREARETQYFGPGTRLLVL.

The chain uses TRBV9 and TRBJ1-6; D might be TRBD1 (6 bases). The V gene lost 0 bases and the J gene lost 8 bases, with 12 bases spanning the gap. Germline values: CDR1 SGDLS, CDR2 YYNGEE. The CDR3 length is 15 residues. In DNA, the CDR3 is TGTGCCAGCAGCGTAGGGGGCAGGGGTTATTCACCCCTCCACTTT. Its protein is CASSVGGRGYSPLHF.

The V gene is TRBV6-5, the J gene TRBJ2-3; TRBD1 is a possible D gene (5 bases). The CDR3 has 14 amino acids. V was shortened by 4 bases and J by 6 bases, with 14 bases between the two germline ends. Per the germline V gene, CDR1 is MNHEY and CDR2 is SVGAGI. The CDR3 region is CASSLGVVGDTQYF. Here the CDR3 DNA reads TGTGCCAGCAGTTTAGGGGTAGTGGGGGATACGCAGTATTTT.

The J gene is TRBJ1-4, the V gene TRBV6-5; D is unresolved. The V gene's germline CDR1 is MNHEY and CDR2 SVGAGI. Trimming took 2 bases from V and 7 from J, leaving 11 bases between them. This CDR3 contains 14 residues. The CDR3 nucleotides read TGTGCCAGCAGTTACCTGGGGAGAGGTGAAAAACTGTTTTTT. As protein: CASSYLGRGEKLFF.

The chain is built from TRBV10-2 and TRBJ2-1, with a possible D match to TRBD2 (5 bases). V was cut by 8 bases and J by 2 bases, with 10 bases left in between. Germline V gene data show CDR1 as WSHSY and CDR2 as SAAADI. This CDR3 region has 13 residues. The CDR3 loop is CASVQRTYNEQFF. CDR3 bases: TGCGCCAGCGTACAGCGGACCTACAATGAGCAGTTCTTC.

This clone was detected only a few times. The CDR3 is CASEDRGPGEPKNIQYF. The CDR3 DNA reads as TGTGCCAGTGAGGACAGGGGGCCGGGGGAACCCAAAAACATTCAGTACTTC. This chain links TRBV2 with TRBJ2-4; 11 bases agree with TRBD1. The CDR3 has 17 amino acids. After removal of 9 bases from V and 2 bases from J, the junction contained 12 bases not matched to a gene. Per germline, CDR1 SNHLY and CDR2 FYNNEI.

The chain combines TRBV6-6 with TRBJ2-5; no definite D call. V was pared by 4 bases and J by 5 bases, with 5 bases between. The CDR3 loop spans 11 amino acids. CDR1 MNHNY and CDR2 SVGAGI come from the germline V gene (reference sequence). The CDR3 DNA sequence: TGTGCCAGCAGTTTCTTGGAGACCCAGTACTTC. The encoded protein is CASSFLETQYF.

CDR3 nucleotide sequence: TGTGCCAGCAGCGCACCGGAGGAGAGGGGGCGGAACACTGAAGCTTTCTTT. Translating it yields CASSAPEERGRNTEAFF. The V gene is TRBV9, the J gene TRBJ1-1; the match to TRBD1 covers 7 bases. CDR3 size: 17 residues. Germline assignment: CDR1 SGDLS and CDR2 YYNGEE. The ends lost 3 bases at V and 1 base at J; junction bases unmatched: 12.

The chain has TRBV30 and TRBJ2-3; no reliable D call. This CDR3 contains 14 residues. V was pared by 4 bases and J by 2 bases, with 13 bases between. Germline V gene sequence: CDR1 GTSNPN, CDR2 SVGIG (reference sequence). CDR3 sequence (DNA): TGTGCCTGGAACCCGGTGCCCTTCACAGATACGCAGTATTTT. This sequence encodes CAWNPVPFTDTQYF.

V and J are TRBV5-4 and TRBJ1-1; 7 nucleotides line up with TRBD1. The CDR3 consists of 15 residues. CDR1 is SGHNT, CDR2 YYREEE, per germline (reference sequence). After removal of 4 bases from V and 5 bases from J, the junction contained 11 bases not matched to a gene. The CDR3 DNA reads as TGTGCCAGCAGCATTCCTAAGACAGGGAGTACTGAAGCTTTCTTT. This gives the protein CASSIPKTGSTEAFF. The variable domain in full, with the rest retrieved from reference TRBV5-4 and TRBJ1-1, is ETGVTQSPTHLIKTRGQQVTLRCSSQSGHNTVSWYQQALGQGPQFIFQYYREEENGRGNFPPRFSGLQFPNYSSELNVNALELDDSALYLCASSIPKTGSTEAFFGQGTRLTVV.

The gene calls are TRBV21-1 and TRBJ2-7; the D segment call TRBD1 is taken from the table without a DNA check. TRBV21-1 is designated a pseudogene. The CDR3 has 17 amino acids. The DNA for the CDR3 is TGTGCCAGGATTGAAGCCGCGCGCGGGACAGGGACCTACGAGCAGTACTTC. Encoded protein: CARIEAARGTGTYEQYF.

The rearrangement joins TRBV29-1 to TRBJ2-7, with 7 bases identical to TRBD1. CDR1 is SQVTM, CDR2 ANQGSEA, per germline. Germline trimming cut 2 bases from V and 2 bases from J; bases unmatched to any gene: 9. This CDR3 region has 15 residues. CDR3 nucleotide sequence: TGCAGCGTTGAAACAGAGGGACAGACACCCTACGAGCAGTACTTC. It codes for CSVETEGQTPYEQYF.

A single count supports this clone. This sequence joins TRBV6-6 and TRBJ2-1; a weak D match, TRBD2 (5 bases). The germline V and J ends were trimmed by 2 bases and 8 bases, with 7 bases remaining between them. This CDR3 spans 12 amino acids. Germline V gene lookup returns CDR1 MNHNY and CDR2 SVGAGI (reference sequence). The CDR3 bases are TGTGCCAGCAGTTACGAGGGCCATGAGCAGTTCTTC. Protein product: CASSYEGHEQFF.

V gene TRBV3-1 (or the pseudogene TRBV3-2) combines with J gene TRBJ1-2; TRBD1 might be the D (6 bases). This CDR3 is built from 13 residues. Trimming left V 4 bases short and J 8 bases short, with 14 bases between. The germline gives CDR1 LGHDT, CDR2 YNNKEL (reference sequence). The CDR3 region is CASSPGGAQGYTF. In nucleotides, the CDR3 is TGTGCCAGCAGCCCTGGGGGGGCGCAGGGCTACACCTTC.

The J gene is TRBJ1-1, the V gene TRBV5-1, with D possibly matching TRBD1 (6 bases). Trimming removed 6 bases at V and 5 bases at J, with 11 bases between. Germline V CDR1 and CDR2: SGHRS, YFSETQ. The CDR3 consists of 12 residues. The CDR3 bases are TGCGCCAGCACACAGGGAGAGACTGAAGCTTTCTTT. Translation: CASTQGETEAFF.

The V and J genes are TRBV7-6 and TRBJ2-1, with D perhaps TRBD1 (6 bases). Germline-derived CDR1 and CDR2 are SGHVS and FNYEAQ. CDR3 length: 19 amino acids. The V end lost 0 bases, the J end lost 5 bases, and 23 bases lay between the germline ends. CDR3 in DNA: TGTGCCAGCAGCTTAGCACTGATGCAGGGGTTGGGCACGCACAATGAGCAGTTCTTC. This codes for CASSLALMQGLGTHNEQFF.

This chain uses TRBV5-6 with TRBJ2-3, with D perhaps matching TRBD1 (6 bases). The V end lost 4 bases, the J end lost 4 bases, and 19 bases lay between the germline ends. Germline CDR1 reads SGHDT; CDR2 reads YYEEEE. The CDR3 extends over 16 amino acids. CDR3 coding DNA: TGTGCCAGCAGCCCCTTCCGGGACAAGGGATCAGATACGCAGTATTTT. As protein: CASSPFRDKGSDTQYF.

V is TRBV2 and J is TRBJ2-6; D call uncertain. Trimming left V 7 bases short and J 2 bases short, with 3 bases between. Germline V CDR1 and CDR2: SNHLY, FYNNEI. This CDR3 has 12 residues. The CDR3 spells CASTAGANVLTF. CDR3 coding DNA: TGTGCCAGCACAGCTGGGGCCAACGTCCTGACTTTC.

The V gene is TRBV28, the J gene TRBJ2-1, with D possibly TRBD2 on 5 matching bases. From germline, CDR1 is MDHEN and CDR2 SYDVKM. CDR3 length equals 15 residues. Trimming took 5 bases from V and 3 from J, leaving 14 bases between them. CDR3 protein: CASSPRGRGYNEQFF. The CDR3 coding sequence is TGTGCCAGCAGTCCCCGTGGCCGGGGCTACAATGAGCAGTTCTTC.